This T cell receptor (beta chain) is from a study of cytomegalovirus exposure and HLA in healthy donors. Across the study: Early release data held 75 million to 90 million unique TCRs from HLA-typed donors. Notes on the study in general: The investigators catalogued 150 to 200 TCR beta chains as cytomegalovirus-associated. TCR beta V- and J-gene trimming, according to a later analysis, was linked to a missense DCLRE1C variant. Some segments of the V type, notably TRBV6-2 and TRBV6-3, were excluded as indistinguishable.

The PCR was carried out with 60 Vbeta primers and 13 Jbeta primers. Data came from immunoSEQ multiplex PCR; TCRdb stores just in-frame clones and leaves some out. The sample contains fewer than 100,000 clones, around 73% of which appear only once. As to this clone: Its target is unknown.

The germline V gene has CDR1 SGHRS and CDR2 YFSETQ. The CDR3 loop spans 14 amino acids. V lost 3 bases and J lost 7; bases outside the gene matches: 3. The chain has TRBV5-1 and TRBJ2-1; 11 bases match TRBD2. The TCR comes from a woman aged 60 to 75 in good health and CMV-seronegative. Sequenced input: PBMCs. The CDR3 is CASSWTSGRNEQFF. The DNA of the CDR3 is TGCGCCAGCAGCTGGACTAGCGGGCGTAATGAGCAGTTCTTC.